The 5 T cell receptor beta chains below come from one sample, sequenced in a study of CXCR3-negative and CXCR3-positive naive CD8 T cells. Study conclusions and caveats: CXCR3-positive naive cells had more hydrophobic TRB CDR3s than CXCR3-negative naive cells.

No cognate antigen is known for these TCRs. Via 5' RACE with UMI labels, TRB cDNA libraries were prepared. From its re-call of the 5' RACE reads, TCRdb lists each CDR3 protein once, without DNA. The repertoire table contains about 63,000 distinct CDR3 sequences. Input material: naive CXCR3+ CD8+ T cells from blood. Documented subset: CD45RO-CCR7+CD27+CD95- naive CD8+ T cells expressing CXCR3 (TNR3+). The receptors were gathered from a human donor in good health. Some clones in this sample may be carry-over from other donors' samples.

The J gene is TRBJ2-7, the V gene TRBV7-9. This CDR3 region has 11 residues. Per germline, CDR1 SEHNR and CDR2 FQNEAQ (reference sequence). CDR3 sequence: CASSSTSEQYF.

The V and J genes are TRBV20-1 and TRBJ2-2. CDR3 length: 16 residues. Germline CDR1 and CDR2: DFQATT and SNEGSKA (reference sequence). The CDR3 is CSARDLDFANTGELFF.

This clonotype is classed as medium-sized by frequency. This sequence joins TRBV30 and TRBJ1-2. This CDR3 has 18 residues. Germline loops: CDR1 GTSNPN, CDR2 SVGIG (reference sequence). The CDR3 reads CAWRDNGGGPFISYGYTF.

CDR3 in amino acids: CSVEDPQGRDPYEQYF. The rearrangement joins TRBV29-1 to TRBJ2-7; TCRdb's D call, TRBD1, is unchecked because there is no DNA. The V gene's germline CDR1 is SQVTM and CDR2 ANQGSEA. This CDR3 contains 16 residues.

The V gene is TRBV9, the J gene TRBJ2-1; TCRdb names TRBD2, which stays unverified in the absence of DNA. Germline lookup yields CDR1 SGDLS and CDR2 YYNGEE. The CDR3 is 16 amino acids. CDR3 sequence reads: CASSVSLAGGSNEQFF. The full variable domain, with the rest looked up from reference TRBV9 and TRBJ2-1, is DSGVTQTPKHLITATGQRVTLRCSPRSGDLSVYWYQQSLDQGLQFLIQYYNGEERAKGNILERFSAQQFPDLHSELNLSSLELGDSALYFCASSVSLAGGSNEQFFGPGTRLTVL.